This TCR beta chain is from a study of cytomegalovirus exposure and HLA in healthy donors. The length of the CDR3 is 15 residues. V was clipped by 5 bases and J by 4 bases; unmatched bases: 10. Germline CDR1 reads SGHVS; CDR2 reads FNYEAQ. This clone came up once. Its specificity is not known. General observations from the study: In the 120 validation repertoires, roughly 94% of cluster scores exceeded 0, per a later analysis. In vitro assays verified that three CMV-associated chains recognized CMV antigens specifically. The listing of 150 to 200 TCR beta chains classed them as cytomegalovirus-associated.

Method: immunoSEQ multiplex PCR; TCRdb's copy keeps in-frame clones and lacks some. The table includes over 150,000 clones, 75% to 90% detected once. V usage is TRBV7-6 and J usage is TRBJ2-7; 8 bases agree with TRBD1. The clonotype was recovered from a man between 18 and 35 years old in good health and CMV-seropositive. Input material: PBMCs. In DNA form, the CDR3 reads TGTGCCAGCAGCCCCTTAACAGGGGGGACGTACGAGCAGTACTTC. Protein product: CASSPLTGGTYEQYF.